The 24 T cell receptor beta chains reported below all come from one sample, sequenced in a study of shared clonotypes between healthy human individuals. Repertoires were generated with immunoSEQ multiplex PCR, while TCRdb's copy carries only in-frame clones and drops some. The sample includes 1 million to 1.3 million clones, about 84% of them seen just once. Material for sequencing was memory CD4+ T cells from PBMCs. Indicated subset: CD45RA-negative fraction. Every receptor here comes from a man younger than 35 in good health. Some clones in this sample may be carry-over from other donors' samples.

The chain employs TRBV5-6 and TRBJ1-2; the D gene is possibly TRBD1 (6 bases). V dropped 4 bases and J dropped 0 bases, with 16 bases sitting between them. The CDR3 loop spans 16 amino acids. Germline lookup yields CDR1 SGHDT and CDR2 YYEEEE. In DNA form, the CDR3 reads TGTGCCAGCAGCCCCGGGGGGGGCTCCGCTAACTATGGCTACACCTTC. Protein: CASSPGGGSANYGYTF.

This chain connects TRBV5-6 to TRBJ2-7; TRBD2 aligns across 7 bases. Germline V CDR1 and CDR2: SGHDT, YYEEEE. V trimming: 7 bases; J trimming: 2 bases; junction bases outside the gene matches: 15. The CDR3 runs to 16 residues. The CDR3: CASSRGVAAYTYEQYF. The CDR3 coding sequence is TGTGCCAGCTCCCGGGGGGTTGCGGCCTACACCTACGAGCAGTACTTC. The variable domain in full, completed from reference TRBV5-6 and TRBJ2-7, reads DAGVTQSPTHLIKTRGQQVTLRCSPKSGHDTVSWYQQALGQGPQFIFQYYEEEERQRGNFPDRFSGHQFPNYSSELNVNALLLGDSALYLCASSRGVAAYTYEQYFGPGTRLTVT.

To note about this clone: Other nucleotide sequences from this sample produce the same CDR3. The rearrangement joins TRBV11-2 to TRBJ1-3; 7 bases are shared with TRBD1. The germline V gene has CDR1 SGHAT and CDR2 FQNNGV. Germline trimming cut 1 base from V and 2 bases from J; bases unmatched to any gene: 2. CDR3 length: 15 residues. This CDR3 is CASSLVRGPGNTIYF. In DNA, the CDR3 is TGTGCCAGCAGCTTAGTGAGGGGGCCTGGAAACACCATATATTTT.

V is TRBV10-3 and J is TRBJ2-2; D is perhaps TRBD1 (6 bases). Trimming removed 8 bases at V and 2 bases at J, with 18 bases between. Germline V lookup: CDR1 ENHRY, CDR2 SYGVKD. The CDR3 has 16 amino acids. CDR3 sequence reads: CAIQSPGQQNTGELFF. DNA for the CDR3: TGTGCCATCCAGTCGCCGGGACAACAAAACACCGGGGAGCTGTTTTTT.

This clone was seen more than once but under ten times. V usage is TRBV5-1 and J usage is TRBJ2-7, with 12 bases fitting TRBD2. The CDR3 is made up of 15 amino acids. V dropped 2 bases and J dropped 1; count of bases not matched to a gene: 1. In germline, CDR1 is SGHRS, CDR2 YFSETQ. CDR3 protein: CASSLLAGGSYEQYF. DNA for the CDR3: TGCGCCAGCAGCTTACTAGCGGGAGGTTCCTACGAGCAGTACTTC. Together with reference TRBV5-1 and TRBJ2-7, the CDR3 gives the full variable domain: KAGVTQTPRYLIKTRGQQVTLSCSPISGHRSVSWYQQTPGQGLQFLFEYFSETQRNKGNFPGRFSGRQFSNSRSEMNVSTLELGDSALYLCASSLLAGGSYEQYFGPGTRLTVT.

The genes are TRBV6-1 and TRBJ2-2, with 12 bases identical to TRBD1. Unmatched junction bases numbered 13, after V lost 4 bases and J lost 4 bases. Germline CDR1 and CDR2: MNHNS and SASEGT. The CDR3 has 19 amino acids. The CDR3 region is CASSGTRDRGRGSTGELFF. The CDR3 nucleotides are TGTGCCAGCAGTGGGACCCGGGACAGGGGGCGTGGGAGCACCGGGGAGCTGTTTTTT.

The V gene is TRBV5-6, the J gene TRBJ2-1, with D uncertain. Germline assignment: CDR1 SGHDT and CDR2 YYEEEE. The CDR3 totals 13 residues. V lost 0 bases and J 11 bases, leaving 12 bases between the germline ends. Here the CDR3 reads CASSLVIGIQQFF. As DNA, the CDR3 is TGTGCCAGCAGCTTGGTCATAGGGATACAGCAGTTCTTC.

V usage is TRBV6-6 and J usage is TRBJ1-5; D remains ambiguous. The CDR3 totals 12 residues. Trimming stripped 5 bases from V and 1 base from J, with 3 bases between. Germline assignment: CDR1 MNHNY and CDR2 SVGAGI (reference sequence). This chain's CDR3 is CASSRSNQPQHF. The CDR3 bases are TGTGCCAGCAGTCGAAGCAATCAGCCCCAGCATTTT.

This clone was seen only a few times. The chain carries TRBV7-3 and TRBJ2-5; 9 positions match TRBD2. Trimming took 5 bases from V and 7 from J; bases not matched to a gene: 8. In germline, CDR1 is SGHTA, CDR2 FQGTGA. This CDR3 region has 14 residues. CDR3 in amino acids: CASSPPGLAGTQYF. The CDR3 bases are TGTGCCAGCAGCCCTCCGGGACTAGCAGGGACCCAGTACTTC.

The J gene is TRBJ1-2, the V gene TRBV28, with D possibly being TRBD1 (6 bases). This CDR3 has 12 amino acids. Germline V lookup: CDR1 MDHEN, CDR2 SYDVKM. V dropped 6 bases and J dropped 8 bases, with 13 bases sitting between them. The CDR3 coding sequence is TGTGCCAGCAGAACAGGGTCCGGCGGCTACACCTTC. Translation: CASRTGSGGYTF.

In regard to this clone: A read error may be the cause here, since a much bigger clone is one base away. This chain links TRBV14 with TRBJ2-2; no clear D. This CDR3 contains 13 residues. Germline CDR1 reads SGHDN; CDR2 reads FVKESK. CDR3 coding DNA: TGTGCCAGCAGCCCTGACTTCACCAGGGAGCTGTTTTTT. Its translation: CASSPDFTRELFF.

The chain recombines TRBV25-1 with TRBJ2-1; D is possibly TRBD1 (6 bases). In germline, CDR1 is MGHDK, CDR2 SYGVNS. The CDR3 loop spans 16 amino acids. Between the trimmed V and J ends, which lost 5 bases and 0 bases, there was a span of 14 bases. The CDR3 coding sequence is TGTGCCAGCAGTCCCCAGAGGGGGAGCTCCTACAATGAGCAGTTCTTC. Residues: CASSPQRGSSYNEQFF.

The rearrangement joins TRBV19 to TRBJ2-3, with D perhaps TRBD2 (5 bases). Germline lookup yields CDR1 LNHDA and CDR2 SQIVND (reference sequence). The V end was cut by 0 bases, the J end by 5 bases, with 9 bases between. This CDR3 region has 14 residues. CDR3 bases: TGTGCCAGTAGTATAGATCAAGGAGGAGATACGCAGTATTTT. Protein product: CASSIDQGGDTQYF.

Notes on this clone: Other DNA sequences in this specimen translate into the identical CDR3. This chain connects TRBV14 to TRBJ2-1; 12 bases align to TRBD2. CDR1 and CDR2 from the germline V gene are SGHDN and FVKESK. CDR3 length equals 15 residues. V lost 4 bases and J lost 5; bases outside the gene matches: 3. CDR3 region: CASSRGLAGNNEQFF. In nucleotides, the CDR3 is TGTGCCAGCAGCCGAGGACTAGCGGGAAACAATGAGCAGTTCTTC.

This clone was detected a few times. This chain connects TRBV5-1 to TRBJ2-3, with D possibly matching TRBD1 (7 bases). Per germline, CDR1 SGHRS and CDR2 YFSETQ. The V and J ends lost 0 bases and 4 bases respectively, with 12 bases between them. The CDR3 is 15 amino acids. The CDR3 region is CASSLGRGQADTQYF. Written as DNA, the CDR3 is TGCGCCAGCAGCTTGGGGAGGGGGCAAGCAGATACGCAGTATTTT.

At least ten counts were recorded for this clone. V and J are TRBV5-1 and TRBJ1-2, with 7 bases that match TRBD1. CDR1 is SGHRS, CDR2 YFSETQ, per germline. The CDR3 is 14 amino acids. After removal of 5 bases from V and 4 bases from J, the junction contained 8 bases not matched to a gene. CDR3 coding DNA: TGCGCCAGCAGTACGTTGACAGGGACCTATGGCTACACCTTC. Translating it yields CASSTLTGTYGYTF.

The chain employs TRBV18 and TRBJ2-7; 11 bases map to TRBD2. Germline trimming cut 5 bases from V and 1 base from J; bases unmatched to any gene: 4. In germline, CDR1 is KGHSH, CDR2 LQKENI. The length of the CDR3 is 15 residues. CDR3 region: CASSETSGMSYEQYF. The CDR3 DNA is TGTGCCAGCTCAGAGACTAGCGGGATGTCCTACGAGCAGTACTTC.

V and J are TRBV7-9 and TRBJ1-5; no clear D gene. CDR1 is SEHNR and CDR2 is FQNEAQ in the germline V gene (reference sequence). This CDR3 region has 15 residues. V lost 4 bases and J lost 6, with 16 bases in between. The CDR3 DNA sequence: TGTGCCAGCAGCTCCGGAACGGGTGGGTCTCAGCCCCAGCATTTT. This gives the protein CASSSGTGGSQPQHF.

The V and J genes are TRBV18 and TRBJ2-7; TRBD2 agrees at 11 bases. V shed 4 bases, J shed 4 bases, and the junction held 3 bases outside the gene matches. Germline V gene sequence: CDR1 KGHSH, CDR2 LQKENI. CDR3 size: 14 residues. For the CDR3, the DNA is TGTGCCAGCTCACTCGGGACTAGCGGATACGAGCAGTACTTC. Translated, it gives CASSLGTSGYEQYF.

The gene calls are TRBV18 and TRBJ1-1; 8 bases match TRBD1. CDR3 length: 14 amino acids. Unmatched junction bases numbered 6, after V lost 3 bases and J lost 6 bases. Germline V lookup: CDR1 KGHSH, CDR2 LQKENI. The CDR3 DNA reads TGTGCCAGCTCACCCCAGGGGGCAGTGCCTGAAGCTTTCTTT. Translated, it gives CASSPQGAVPEAFF.

The chain's CDR3 is CASSFRGQGTYEQYF. The CDR3 region has the DNA TGTGCCAGCAGTTTCCGGGGACAGGGGACCTACGAGCAGTACTTC. The chain has TRBV28 and TRBJ2-7; 10 nucleotides line up with TRBD1. In germline, CDR1 is MDHEN, CDR2 SYDVKM. The V and J ends lost 3 bases and 2 bases, in that order; junction bases with no gene match: 4. CDR3 length: 15 residues. Using reference TRBV28 and TRBJ2-7 for the parts outside the CDR3, the full variable domain is DVKVTQSSRYLVKRTGEKVFLECVQDMDHENMFWYRQDPGLGLRLIYFSYDVKMKEKGDIPEGYSVSREKKERFSLILESASTNQTSMYLCASSFRGQGTYEQYFGPGTRLTVT.

This clone was counted between two and nine times. J is TRBJ1-3 and V is TRBV19; D is ambiguous. Germline assignment: CDR1 LNHDA and CDR2 SQIVND (reference sequence). Trimming removed 2 bases from V and 2 bases from J, with 7 bases in between. The CDR3 length is 14 residues. CDR3 bases: TGTGCCAGTAGTATAAGCCCGGCTGGAAACACCATATATTTT. It specifies CASSISPAGNTIYF.

As to this clone: A much larger clone lies one base from this, so it may be a read error. The chain combines TRBV7-2 with TRBJ2-7; TRBD2 might be the D (5 bases). The germline V gene encodes CDR1 SGHTA and CDR2 FQGNSA. The CDR3 contains 12 residues. V was pared by 1 base and J by 6 bases, with 7 bases between. The CDR3 DNA follows: TGTGCCAGCAGCTTAGGCGGAGGCGAGCAGTACTTC. The encoded protein is CASSLGGGEQYF.

CDR3 region: CASTPKRGQTYYQPQHF. CDR3 DNA: TGTGCCAGCACACCGAAGAGGGGACAAACTTACTATCAGCCCCAGCATTTT. The rearrangement uses TRBV6-7 and TRBJ1-5; D perhaps matches TRBD1 (6 bases). TRBV6-7 is identified as an open reading frame with a role that is uncertain. The CDR3 is 17 amino acids. V gave up 7 bases and J gave up 5 bases, with 24 bases separating them.